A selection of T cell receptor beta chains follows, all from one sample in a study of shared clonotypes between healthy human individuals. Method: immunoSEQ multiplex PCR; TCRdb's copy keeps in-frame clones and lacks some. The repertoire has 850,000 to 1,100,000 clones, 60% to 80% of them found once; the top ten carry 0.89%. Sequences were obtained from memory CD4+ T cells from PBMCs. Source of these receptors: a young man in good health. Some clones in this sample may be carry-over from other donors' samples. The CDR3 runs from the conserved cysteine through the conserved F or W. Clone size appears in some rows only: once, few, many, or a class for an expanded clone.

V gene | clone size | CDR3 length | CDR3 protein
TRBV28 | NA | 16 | CASSLRGRGGANVLTF
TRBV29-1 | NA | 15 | CSVDQMPASGGGYTF
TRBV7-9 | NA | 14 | CASSLEAGFYGYTF
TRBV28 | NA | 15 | CASSPTTGSTYGYTF
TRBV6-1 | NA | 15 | CASSHSGGEGDTQYF
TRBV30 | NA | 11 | CAWSEYNEQFF
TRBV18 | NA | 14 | CASSPGQGSYGYTF
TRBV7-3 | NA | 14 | CASSLDPSGGELFF
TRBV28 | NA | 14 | CASTPGGPLFEQYF
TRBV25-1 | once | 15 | CASSGVRVGQETQYF
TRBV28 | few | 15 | CASSLQGASRETQYF
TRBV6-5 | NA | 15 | CASSWELGGRTEAFF
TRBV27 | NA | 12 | CASTGSGDTQYF
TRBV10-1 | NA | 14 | CASVDPPCTDTQYF
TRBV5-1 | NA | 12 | CASSLEFGGYTF